This T cell receptor (beta chain) stems from a study of identical twins. Study-wide findings and caveats: Instead of following the same donors, the conclusions were based on cross-sectional statistical analysis.

The CDR3 has 14 residues. The germline gives CDR1 SGHAT, CDR2 FQNNGV. Trimming removed 3 bases from V and 0 bases from J, with 8 bases in between. Each CDR3 protein is one row after TCRdb ran MiXCR on the 5' RACE reads. The table shows some 690,000 distinct CDR3 sequences, with 21% occurring only once. Concerning this clonotype: Antigen specificity is unknown.

These data also featured in a second study, about T cells expressing NK-cell markers.

Sequenced: PBMCs. The rearrangement links TRBV11-2 to TRBJ1-2; no definite D call. The clonotype originates from a woman aged 18-30 years in good health. The CDR3 reads CASSLNFANYGYTF. The CDR3 DNA reads TGTGCCAGCAGCTTGAATTTTGCTAACTATGGCTACACCTTC.